Ten or more counts support the clone carrying this TCR beta chain. Its target is not known. This sample is drawn from a study of T cells in Graves' hyperthyroidism and ophthalmopathy. Study-level information: Staff took peripheral blood when the initial diagnosis was made, before any treatment began. Study results and caveats: By a 13 V-J model, ophthalmopathy was set apart from stable hyperthyroidism.

The authors deemed Graves' hyperthyroidism stable absent ophthalmopathy progression within 18 months. Amplification yielded TCR beta CDR3 regions, with RNA transcripts as the source. Carried out on the TCR CDR3, a first-round RT-PCR used the HTBI primer set. MiXCR was run by TCRdb on the multiplex PCR reads, yielding one entry per CDR3 protein. The sample lists about 360,000 distinct CDR3 sequences; 13% were seen once. Germline V gene data show CDR1 as SGHRS and CDR2 as YFSETQ. V was pared by 1 base and J by 4 bases, with 13 bases of the junction left unmatched. CDR3 length: 17 residues. This chain connects TRBV5-1 to TRBJ2-7; the match to TRBD1 covers 8 bases. Sequenced sample: blood. The TCR originated in a woman aged 18-30 years with Graves' hyperthyroidism. CDR3 amino acids: CASSLPGAGGWEYEQYF. CDR3 DNA: TGCGCCAGCAGCTTGCCGGGGGCAGGGGGCTGGGAATACGAGCAGTACTTC.